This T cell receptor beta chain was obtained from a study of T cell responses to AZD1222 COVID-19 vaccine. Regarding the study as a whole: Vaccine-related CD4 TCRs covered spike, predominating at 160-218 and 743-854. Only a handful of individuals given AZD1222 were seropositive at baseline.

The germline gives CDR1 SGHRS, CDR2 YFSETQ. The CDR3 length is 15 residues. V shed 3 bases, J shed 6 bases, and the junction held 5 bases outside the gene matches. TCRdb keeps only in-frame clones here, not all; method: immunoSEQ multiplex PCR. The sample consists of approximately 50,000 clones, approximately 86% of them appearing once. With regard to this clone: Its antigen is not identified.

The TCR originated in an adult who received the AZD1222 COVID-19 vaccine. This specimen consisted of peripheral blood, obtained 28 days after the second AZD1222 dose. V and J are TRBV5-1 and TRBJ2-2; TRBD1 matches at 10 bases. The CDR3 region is CASSSGQGVAGELFF. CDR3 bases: TGCGCCAGCAGCTCCGGACAGGGGGTCGCCGGGGAGCTGTTTTTT.